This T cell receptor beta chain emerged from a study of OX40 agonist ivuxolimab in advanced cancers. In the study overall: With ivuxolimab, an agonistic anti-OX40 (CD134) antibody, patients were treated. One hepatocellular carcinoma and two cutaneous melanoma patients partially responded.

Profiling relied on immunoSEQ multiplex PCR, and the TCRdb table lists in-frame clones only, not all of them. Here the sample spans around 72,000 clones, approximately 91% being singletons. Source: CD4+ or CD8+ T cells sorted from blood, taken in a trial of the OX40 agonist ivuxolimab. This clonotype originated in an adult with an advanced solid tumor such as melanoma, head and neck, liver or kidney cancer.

CDR3 bases: TGTGCCAGCAGTGAAACCGGGGCGGACACCGGGGAGCTGTTTTTT. Translated, it gives CASSETGADTGELFF. The chain joins TRBV2 to TRBJ2-2; the D gene could be TRBD1 or TRBD2 (5 bases each). Germline V gene sequence: CDR1 SNHLY, CDR2 FYNNEI. The CDR3 spans 15 residues. V was clipped by 2 bases and J by 3 bases, with 10 bases between them.